The rows below give T cell receptor beta chains drawn from one sample of a study of CD8 T cells in ankylosing spondylitis. TCRdb re-called the 5' RACE reads through MiXCR, storing one row per CDR3 protein. The profile covers 250,000 or so distinct CDR3 sequences, with around 25% appearing a single time and around 0.58% taken by the ten largest. The sequencing sample was made of blood, either unsorted or a sorted T cell fraction (not recorded which). The receptor source for this set is a male donor with ankylosing spondylitis or in good health (not recorded which). Each CDR3 is given without its conserved first and last residue. The order of the fields is V gene, CDR3 length, CDR3 protein.

TRBV27,14,ASSLEGVMDTGELF
TRBV7-3,14,ASSVGGATNTGELF
TRBV5-1,10,ASRQNRDTQY
TRBV20-1,11,SQAEPGPGEQY
TRBV20-1,12,SAPPGPSNEKLF
TRBV20-1,13,SARASEPGANVLT
TRBV29-1,9,SVTVSGELF
TRBV20-1,14,SASTPGRGGKNEQF
TRBV3-1,12,ASSIGLAGVEQF
TRBV29-1,12,SVDRDRGQETQY
TRBV2,11,ASKGTGNSPLH
TRBV6-1,12,ASSDGGGNQPQH